What follows describes a single T cell receptor (beta chain). The antigen remains unidentified. This CDR3 has 19 residues. Germline CDR1 reads MNHGY; CDR2 reads SAAAGT. Losses at the gene ends were 6 bases for V and 4 bases for J; bases not matched to a gene: 18. The sample is drawn from a study of cytomegalovirus exposure and HLA in healthy donors. The data were produced by immunoSEQ multiplex PCR, yet TCRdb's version contains in-frame clones alone and is incomplete. The sample consists of 150,000 or so clones, about 83% of them appearing once. Findings and limits, study-wide: Some public TCRs appeared in many individuals, while most sequences were rare. High sensitivity and specificity were reportedly achieved when the classifier diagnosed cytomegalovirus status. The authors enumerated over 150 TCR beta chains as linked to cytomegalovirus.

The chain carries TRBV6-8 and TRBJ1-5, with 10 bases fitting TRBD1. The TCR was taken from a woman under 40 in good health and CMV-seronegative. The sequenced sample consisted of PBMCs. DNA for the CDR3: TGTGCCAGCAGGGGGCGGGGACAGGGGTCTCGCAAACCTAATCAGCCCCAGCATTTT. This encodes CASRGRGQGSRKPNQPQHF.